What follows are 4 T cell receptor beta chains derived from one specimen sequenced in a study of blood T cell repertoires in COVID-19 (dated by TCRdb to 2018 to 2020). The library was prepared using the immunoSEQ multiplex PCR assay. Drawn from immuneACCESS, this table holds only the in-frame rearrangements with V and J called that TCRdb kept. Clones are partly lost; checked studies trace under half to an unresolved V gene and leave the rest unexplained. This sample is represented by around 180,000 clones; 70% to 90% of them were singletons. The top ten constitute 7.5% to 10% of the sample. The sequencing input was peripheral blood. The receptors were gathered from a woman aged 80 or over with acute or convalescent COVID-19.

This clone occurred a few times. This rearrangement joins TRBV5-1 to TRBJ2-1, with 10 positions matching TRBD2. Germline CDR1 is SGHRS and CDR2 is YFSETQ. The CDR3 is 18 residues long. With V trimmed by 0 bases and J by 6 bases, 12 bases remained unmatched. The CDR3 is CASSLGSSGGMTGNEQFF. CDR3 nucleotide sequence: TGCGCCAGCAGCTTGGGATCTAGCGGGGGTATGACGGGCAATGAGCAGTTCTTC.

The CDR3 region is CASSQDSSAGNTEAFF. CDR3 coding DNA: TGCGCCAGCAGCCAAGATTCATCTGCGGGGAACACTGAAGCTTTCTTT. J is TRBJ1-1 and V is TRBV4-1; no definite D call. V dropped 0 bases and J dropped 1 base, with 12 bases sitting between them. CDR1 and CDR2 from the germline V gene are MGHRA and YSYEKL. The CDR3 is 16 residues long.

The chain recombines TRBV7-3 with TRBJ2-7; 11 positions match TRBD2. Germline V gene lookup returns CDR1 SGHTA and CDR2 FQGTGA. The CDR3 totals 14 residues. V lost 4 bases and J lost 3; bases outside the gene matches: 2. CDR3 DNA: TGTGCCAGCAGCTCCCTAGCGGGAGGCTACGAGCAGTACTTC. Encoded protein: CASSSLAGGYEQYF. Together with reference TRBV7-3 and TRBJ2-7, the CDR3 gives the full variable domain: GAGVSQTPSNKVTEKGKYVELRCDPISGHTALYWYRQSLGQGPEFLIYFQGTGAADDSGLPNDRFFAVRPEGSVSTLKIQRTERGDSAVYLCASSSLAGGYEQYFGPGTRLTVT.

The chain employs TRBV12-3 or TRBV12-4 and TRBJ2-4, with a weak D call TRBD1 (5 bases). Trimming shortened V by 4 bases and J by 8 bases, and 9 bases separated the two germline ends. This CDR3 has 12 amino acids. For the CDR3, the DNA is TGTGCCAGCAGTTCGGACACCTACATTCAGTACTTC. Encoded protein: CASSSDTYIQYF.